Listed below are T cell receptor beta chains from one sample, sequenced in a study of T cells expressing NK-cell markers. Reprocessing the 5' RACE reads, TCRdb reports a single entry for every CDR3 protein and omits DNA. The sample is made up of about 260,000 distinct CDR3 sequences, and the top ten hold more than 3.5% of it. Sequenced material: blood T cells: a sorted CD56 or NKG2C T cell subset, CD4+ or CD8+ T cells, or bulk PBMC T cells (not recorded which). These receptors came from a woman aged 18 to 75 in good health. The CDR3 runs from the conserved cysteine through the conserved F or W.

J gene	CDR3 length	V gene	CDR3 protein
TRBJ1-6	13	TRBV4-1	CASSRDRNSPLHF
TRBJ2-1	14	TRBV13	CASQDRARHNEQFF
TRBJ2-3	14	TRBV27	CASSLAGKADTQYF
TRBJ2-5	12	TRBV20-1	CSVRAGRETQYF
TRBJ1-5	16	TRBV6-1	CASTQGTGVWDQPQHF
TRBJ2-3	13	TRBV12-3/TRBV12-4	CASSYASADTQYF
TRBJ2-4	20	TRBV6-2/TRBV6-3	CASSYSSGQGAKIAKNIQYF
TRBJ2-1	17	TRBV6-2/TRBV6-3	CASSYSPTSGIYNEQFF
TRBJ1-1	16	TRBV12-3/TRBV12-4	CASSAGTGGARAEAFF
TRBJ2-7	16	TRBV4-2	CASSPGVSGSSYEQYF
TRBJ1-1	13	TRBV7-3	CASSFSPGDEAFF
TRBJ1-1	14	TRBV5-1	CASTRQGLNTEAFF
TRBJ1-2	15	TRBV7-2	CASSPGYGGYYGYTF
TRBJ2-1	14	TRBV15	CATSRDPDSSGQFF
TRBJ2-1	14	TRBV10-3	CAISEEVKANEQFF
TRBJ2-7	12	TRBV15	CATSRDDGVLYF
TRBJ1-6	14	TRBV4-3	CASSGQGGNSPLHF
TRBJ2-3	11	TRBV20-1	CSARRPDTQYF
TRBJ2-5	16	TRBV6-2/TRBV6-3	CASRWGGGATEETQYF
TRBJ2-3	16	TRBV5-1	CASSLVDRGSTDTQYF
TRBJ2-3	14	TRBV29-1	CSVDLGSSTDTQYF
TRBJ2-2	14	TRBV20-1	CSARSAVFAGELFF
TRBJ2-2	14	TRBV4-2	CASSQDLHAGELFF
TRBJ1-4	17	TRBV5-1	CASTLTGAASEAEKLFF
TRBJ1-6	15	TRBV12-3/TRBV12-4	CASSREATNNSPLHF
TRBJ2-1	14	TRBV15	CATSAHLKGNEQFF
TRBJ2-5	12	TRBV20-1	CSASQTRETQYF
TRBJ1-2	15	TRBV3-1	CASSQVAPPRGGYTF
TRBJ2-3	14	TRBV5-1	CASSWGDGTDTQYF
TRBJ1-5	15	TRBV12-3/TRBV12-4	CASSLAVTGNQPQHF
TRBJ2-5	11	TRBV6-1	CASRPVETQYF
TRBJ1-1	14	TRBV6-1	CASNTPRPGTEAFF
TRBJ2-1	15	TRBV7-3	CASSSSGLRTNEQFF
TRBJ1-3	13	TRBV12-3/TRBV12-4	CASSLKSGNTIYF
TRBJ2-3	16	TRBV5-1	CASRTTSGGAIDTQYF
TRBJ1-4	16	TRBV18	CASSPAVSIGNEKLFF
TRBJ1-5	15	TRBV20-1	CSARPGGRTHQPQHF
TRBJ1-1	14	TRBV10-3	CAIRGSTLNTEAFF
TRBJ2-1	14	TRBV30	CAWRGFSKPNEQFF
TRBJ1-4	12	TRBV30	CAWGQGREKLFF
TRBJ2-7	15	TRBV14	CASSSSGVKRREQYF
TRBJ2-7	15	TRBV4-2	CASSQDPLAGYEQYF
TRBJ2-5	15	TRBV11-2	CASSPIRGREETQYF
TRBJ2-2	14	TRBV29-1	CSVGATGGVGELFF
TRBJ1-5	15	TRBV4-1	CASRREVAGNQPQHF
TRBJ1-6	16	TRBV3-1	CASSHTGTGGNSPLHF
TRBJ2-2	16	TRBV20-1	CSARVRTGKDTGELFF
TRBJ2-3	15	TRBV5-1	CASSSGTSSTDTQYF
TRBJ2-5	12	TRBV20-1	CSASSPVDGEYF
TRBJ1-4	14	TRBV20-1	CSARDFRDNEKLFF